Sequencing of this TCR beta chain was carried out in a study of cytomegalovirus exposure and HLA in healthy donors. V lost 0 bases and J lost 5, with 13 bases in between. The germline V gene encodes CDR1 GTSNPN and CDR2 SVGIG (reference sequence). This CDR3 contains 15 residues. Primers included in the PCR were 60 Vbeta and 13 Jbeta primers. Only in-frame clones appear in the TCRdb table, and some are missing; sequencing was by immunoSEQ multiplex PCR. The sample holds 120,000 or so clones, over 15% seen once. This chain uses TRBV30 with TRBJ2-2, with D perhaps matching TRBD2 (6 bases). The sequenced material came from PBMCs. This TCR came from a woman aged 18-29 years in good health and CMV-seronegative. CDR3 DNA: TGTGCCTGGAGTGTTGGAGGGTTGGGGACCGGGGAGCTGTTTTTT. Encoded protein: CAWSVGGLGTGELFF.